The clone carrying this T cell receptor (beta chain) has only a few counts. Its antigen is undetermined. Germline V lookup: CDR1 SGDLS, CDR2 YYNGEE. With V trimmed by 0 bases and J by 3 bases, 9 bases remained unmatched. CDR3 length: 16 amino acids. The sample is drawn from a study of cytomegalovirus exposure and HLA in healthy donors. Study-wide results and limits: The majority of TCR sequences were rare, yet some public TCRs appeared in many donors. Accounts indicate the classifier identified cytomegalovirus status with strong specificity and sensitivity.

The PCR contained 60 Vbeta and 13 Jbeta primers. Libraries were prepared by immunoSEQ multiplex PCR; TCRdb keeps only in-frame clonotypes and omits some of them. This sample has about 150,000 clones, with nearly 70% found just once. Material for sequencing was PBMCs. V usage is TRBV9 and J usage is TRBJ2-7, with 7 bases identical to TRBD2. This TCR came from a young man in good health and CMV-seropositive. CDR3 amino acids: CASSVVPSGGSYEQYF. As DNA, the CDR3 is TGTGCCAGCAGCGTAGTTCCTTCCGGCGGGAGCTACGAGCAGTACTTC.